The sequence of this T cell receptor beta chain was determined in a study of blood T cell repertoires in COVID-19. Seattle enrolled patients during active infection and tracked them longitudinally. This CDR3 region has 11 residues. Looked up from germline, CDR1 is DFQATT and CDR2 is SNEGSKA (reference sequence). Deletions cut 0 bases from V and 8 bases from J, with 8 bases between. Using immunoSEQ multiplex PCR, the repertoire was profiled, and TCRdb retains in-frame clones only, with some absent. The table has about 150,000 clones, approximately 85% seen once. This clonotype was obtained from a woman aged 55 to 70 with COVID-19, enrolled during active disease. The gene calls are TRBV20-1 and TRBJ2-7, with no clear D. Sequenced material: peripheral blood. DNA for the CDR3: TGCAGTGCTAGAGATCTGACACAGCAGTACTTC. It encodes CSARDLTQQYF.